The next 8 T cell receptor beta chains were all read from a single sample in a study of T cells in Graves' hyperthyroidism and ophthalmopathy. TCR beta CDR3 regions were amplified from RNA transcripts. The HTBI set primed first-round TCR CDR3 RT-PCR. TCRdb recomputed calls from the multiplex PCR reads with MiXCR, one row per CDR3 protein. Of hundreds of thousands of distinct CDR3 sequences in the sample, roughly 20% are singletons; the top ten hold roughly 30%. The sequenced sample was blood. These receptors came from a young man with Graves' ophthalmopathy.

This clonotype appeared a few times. The CDR3 coding sequence is TGTGCCAGCAGCACCACCCGGGGGACAGGCCAAGAGACCCAGTACTTC. Translated: CASSTTRGTGQETQYF. The V and J genes are TRBV2 and TRBJ2-5, with 8 bases that match TRBD1. The CDR3 sequence is 16 residues long. The trim removed 6 bases at V and 1 base at J, leaving 10 bases unmatched. Germline lookup yields CDR1 SNHLY and CDR2 FYNNEI.

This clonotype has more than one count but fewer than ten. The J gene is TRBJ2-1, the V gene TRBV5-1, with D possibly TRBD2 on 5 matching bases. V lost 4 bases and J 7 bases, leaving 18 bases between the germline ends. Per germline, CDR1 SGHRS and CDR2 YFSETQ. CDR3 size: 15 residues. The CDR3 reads CASSVSAPMGNEQFF. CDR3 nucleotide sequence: TGCGCCAGCAGCGTTAGCGCACCGATGGGGAATGAGCAGTTCTTC.

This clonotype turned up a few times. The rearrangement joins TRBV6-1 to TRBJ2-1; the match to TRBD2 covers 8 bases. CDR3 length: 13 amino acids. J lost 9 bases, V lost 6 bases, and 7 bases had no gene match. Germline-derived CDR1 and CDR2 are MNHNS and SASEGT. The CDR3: CASSRTSSSEQFF. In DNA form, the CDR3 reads TGTGCCAGCAGCCGGACTAGCTCTAGTGAGCAGTTCTTC.

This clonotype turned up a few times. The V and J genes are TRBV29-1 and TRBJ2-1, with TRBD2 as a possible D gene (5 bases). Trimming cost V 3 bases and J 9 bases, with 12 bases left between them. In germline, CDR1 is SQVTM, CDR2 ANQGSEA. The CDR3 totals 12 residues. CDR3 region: CSVESLAAEQFF. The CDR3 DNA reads TGCAGCGTTGAGTCGCTAGCAGCTGAGCAGTTCTTC.

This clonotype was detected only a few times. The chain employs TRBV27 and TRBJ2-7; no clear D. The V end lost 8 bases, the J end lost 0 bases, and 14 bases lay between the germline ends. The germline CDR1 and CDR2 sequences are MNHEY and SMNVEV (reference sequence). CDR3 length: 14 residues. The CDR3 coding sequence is TGTGCCAGCTCCCGAGCGCCAAGCTCCTACGAGCAGTACTTC. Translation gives CASSRAPSSYEQYF.

The CDR3: CSAVDQTYEQYF. CDR3 sequence (DNA): TGCAGTGCCGTGGACCAAACCTACGAGCAGTACTTC. The gene calls are TRBV20-1 and TRBJ2-7, with D uncertain. The V and J ends lost 6 bases and 2 bases respectively, with 11 bases between them. CDR1 is DFQATT, CDR2 SNEGSKA, per germline (reference sequence). CDR3 size: 12 residues.

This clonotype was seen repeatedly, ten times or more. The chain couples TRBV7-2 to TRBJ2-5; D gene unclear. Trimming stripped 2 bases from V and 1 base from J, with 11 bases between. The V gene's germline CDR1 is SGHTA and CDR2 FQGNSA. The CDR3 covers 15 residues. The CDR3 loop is CASSLPWEVQETQYF. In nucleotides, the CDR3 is TGTGCCAGCAGCTTACCCTGGGAAGTCCAAGAGACCCAGTACTTC. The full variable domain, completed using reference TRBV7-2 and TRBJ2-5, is GAGVSQSPSNKVTEKGKDVELRCDPISGHTALYWYRQSLGQGLEFLIYFQGNSAPDKSGLPSDRFSAERTGGSVSTLTIQRTQQEDSAVYLCASSLPWEVQETQYFGPGTRLLVL.

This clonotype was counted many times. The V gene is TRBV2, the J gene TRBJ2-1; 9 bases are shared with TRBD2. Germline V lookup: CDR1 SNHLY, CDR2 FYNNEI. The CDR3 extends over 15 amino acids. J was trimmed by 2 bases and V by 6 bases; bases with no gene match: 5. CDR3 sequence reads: CASRATSGPYNEQFF. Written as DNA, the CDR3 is TGTGCCAGCAGGGCCACTAGCGGGCCCTACAATGAGCAGTTCTTC.